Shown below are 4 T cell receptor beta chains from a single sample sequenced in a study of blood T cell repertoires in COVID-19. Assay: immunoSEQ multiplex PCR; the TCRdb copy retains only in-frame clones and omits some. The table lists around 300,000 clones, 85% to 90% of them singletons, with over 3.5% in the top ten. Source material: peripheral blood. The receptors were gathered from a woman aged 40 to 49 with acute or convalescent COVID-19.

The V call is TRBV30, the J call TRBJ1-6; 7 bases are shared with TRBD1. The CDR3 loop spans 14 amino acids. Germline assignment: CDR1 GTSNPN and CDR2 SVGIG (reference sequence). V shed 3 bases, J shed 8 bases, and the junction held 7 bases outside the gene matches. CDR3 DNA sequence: TGTGCCTGGAGGGGGGACAGCACAGATTCACCCCTCCACTTT. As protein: CAWRGDSTDSPLHF. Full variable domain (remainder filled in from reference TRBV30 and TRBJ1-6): SQTIHQWPATLVQPVGSPLSLECTVEGTSNPNLYWYRQAAGRGLQLLFYSVGIGQISSEVPQNLSASRPQDRQFILSSKKLLLSDSGFYLCAWRGDSTDSPLHFGNGTRLTVT.

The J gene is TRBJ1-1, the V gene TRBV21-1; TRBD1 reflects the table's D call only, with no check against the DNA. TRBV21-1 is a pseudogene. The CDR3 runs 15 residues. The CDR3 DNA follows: TGTGCCAGCAGCAAAACGACAGGCTTTGGGACTGAAGCTTTCTTT. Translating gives CASSKTTGFGTEAFF.

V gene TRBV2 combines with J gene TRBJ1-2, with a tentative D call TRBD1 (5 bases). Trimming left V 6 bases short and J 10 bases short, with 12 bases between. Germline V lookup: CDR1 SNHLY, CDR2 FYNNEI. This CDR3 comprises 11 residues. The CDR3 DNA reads TGTGCCAGCAGGCCCGACAGCTTCTACACCTTC. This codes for CASRPDSFYTF.

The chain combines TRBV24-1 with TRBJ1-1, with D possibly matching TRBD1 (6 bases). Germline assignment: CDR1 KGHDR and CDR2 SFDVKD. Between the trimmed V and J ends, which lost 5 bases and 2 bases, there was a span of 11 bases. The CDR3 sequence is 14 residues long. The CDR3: CATSGGGGNTEAFF. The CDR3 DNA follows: TGTGCCACCAGTGGGGGGGGCGGCAACACTGAAGCTTTCTTT.